This T cell receptor beta chain was observed in a study of cytomegalovirus exposure and HLA in healthy donors. Study-wide context: Most genotyped donors, approximately 77% of more than 300, had Caucasian-associated genetic ancestry.

Amplification used 60 Vbeta primers and 13 Jbeta primers. As originally analysed: In a later analysis, about 12 million of 65 million to 90 million unique beta chains occurred in at least two donors. Sequencing was performed with immunoSEQ multiplex PCR; in TCRdb, only in-frame clones are kept and a portion is missing. For V, J and clone size, that table is used; D and trimming come from the DNA. The table includes 95,000 to 150,000 clones, about three fifths detected once. On this clone: No antigen is known for it.

Overall study results and limits: One later analysis reportedly identified an Asian-associated ancestry cluster that showed fewer N-insertions than the approximately 700-donor mean. Trimming of TCR beta V- and J-genes showed a link, identified in a later analysis, to a missense DCLRE1C variant.

Germline trimming cut 3 bases from V and 5 bases from J; bases unmatched to any gene: 6. Per germline, CDR1 SGDLS and CDR2 YYNGEE. The CDR3 contains 15 residues. The chain employs TRBV9 and TRBJ2-5, with 11 bases fitting TRBD1. The sequenced sample was PBMCs. This receptor was identified in a woman in her forties in good health and CMV-seropositive. CDR3 in DNA: TGTGCCAGCAGCGCCCCGGACAGGGGGCGCGAGACCCAGTACTTC. This encodes CASSAPDRGRETQYF.